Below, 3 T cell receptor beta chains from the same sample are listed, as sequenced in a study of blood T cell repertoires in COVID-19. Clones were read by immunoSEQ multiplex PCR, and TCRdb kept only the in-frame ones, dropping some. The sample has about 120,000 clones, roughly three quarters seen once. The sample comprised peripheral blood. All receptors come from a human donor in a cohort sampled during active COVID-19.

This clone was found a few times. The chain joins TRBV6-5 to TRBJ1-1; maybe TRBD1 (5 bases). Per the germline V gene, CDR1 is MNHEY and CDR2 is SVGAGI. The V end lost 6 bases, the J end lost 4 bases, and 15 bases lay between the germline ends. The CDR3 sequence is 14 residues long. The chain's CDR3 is CASRILQGSTEAFF. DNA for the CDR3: TGTGCCAGCAGGATCCTCCAGGGATCCACTGAAGCTTTCTTT.

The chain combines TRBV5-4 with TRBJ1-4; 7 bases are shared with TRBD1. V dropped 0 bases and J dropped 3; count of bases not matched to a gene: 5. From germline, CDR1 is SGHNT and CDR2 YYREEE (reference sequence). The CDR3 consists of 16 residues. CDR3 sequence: CASSLDRGGANEKLFF. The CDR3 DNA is TGTGCCAGCAGCTTGGACAGGGGAGGTGCTAATGAAAAACTGTTTTTT.

CDR3 coding DNA: TGTGCCAGCAGCCAAGATTTGGGGGGAACGGGAGAGCAGTACTTC. This translates into CASSQDLGGTGEQYF. This chain links TRBV3-1 (or the pseudogene TRBV3-2) with TRBJ2-7, with TRBD2 as a possible D gene (6 bases). The CDR3 is 15 residues long. The V gene lost 0 bases and the J gene lost 7 bases, with 16 bases spanning the gap. Germline V gene sequence: CDR1 LGHDT, CDR2 YNNKEL (reference sequence).